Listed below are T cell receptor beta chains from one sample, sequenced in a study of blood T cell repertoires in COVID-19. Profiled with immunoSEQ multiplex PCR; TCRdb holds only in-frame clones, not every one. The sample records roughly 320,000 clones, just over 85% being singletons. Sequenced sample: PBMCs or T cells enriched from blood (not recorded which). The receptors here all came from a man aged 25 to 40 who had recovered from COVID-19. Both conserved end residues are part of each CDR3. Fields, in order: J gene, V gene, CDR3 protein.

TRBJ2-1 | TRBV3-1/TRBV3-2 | CASRGDYYNEQFF
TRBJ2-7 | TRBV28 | CASSLSTGTSPEEQYF
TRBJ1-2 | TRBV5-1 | CASSLGLPNYGYTF
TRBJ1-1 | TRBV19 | CASSIARRGTEAFF
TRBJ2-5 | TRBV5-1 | CASSLWGQGQETQYF
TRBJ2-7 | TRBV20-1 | CSASSLAGGEQYF
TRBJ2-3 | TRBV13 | CASSLDGGGTDTQYF
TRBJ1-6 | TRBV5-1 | CASSRSEEAPLHF
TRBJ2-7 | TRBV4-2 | CASSFPGGEQYF
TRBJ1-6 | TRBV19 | CASSTAGATPLHF
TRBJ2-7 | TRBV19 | CASSMRQGSYEQYF
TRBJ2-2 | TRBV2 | CASSGRGRDTGELFF
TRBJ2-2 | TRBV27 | CASSWTGTGELFF
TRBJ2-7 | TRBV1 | CTSSDRSAYEQYF
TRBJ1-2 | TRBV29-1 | CSVEGLDYGYTF
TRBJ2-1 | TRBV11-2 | CASRTPSSGGAESYNEQFF
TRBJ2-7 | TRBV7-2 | CASSFQGLGHEQYF
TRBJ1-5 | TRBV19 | CASSVTGFNQPQHF
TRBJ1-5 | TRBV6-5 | CASRGGWNQPQHF
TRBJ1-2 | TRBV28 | CASSLEQKVYGYTF
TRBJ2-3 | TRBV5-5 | CASSSPTGGAADTQYF
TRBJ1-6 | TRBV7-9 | CATEIGTTANSPLHF
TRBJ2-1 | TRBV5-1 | CASSLEGALAGGDNEQFF
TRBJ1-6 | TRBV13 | CASSLDRVLKSPLHF
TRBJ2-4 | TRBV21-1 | CASSKGGTRGVKNIQYF
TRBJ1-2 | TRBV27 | CASSKQGYGYTF
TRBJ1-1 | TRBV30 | CAWREGNTEAFF
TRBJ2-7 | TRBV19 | CASSIVSGYEQYF
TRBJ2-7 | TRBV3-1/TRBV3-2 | CASSRRGYSGSSYEQYF
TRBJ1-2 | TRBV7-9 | CASSLGPRGAGGYTF
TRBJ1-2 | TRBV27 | CASSLDRAAGYTF
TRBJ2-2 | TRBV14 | CASSPLAGGTGELFF
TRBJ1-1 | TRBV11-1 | CASSSPTLREAFF
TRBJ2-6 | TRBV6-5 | CASNFGQSGANVLTF
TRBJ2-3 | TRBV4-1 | CASSQGQRGESTDTQYF
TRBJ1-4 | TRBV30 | CAWSGGTDRVRRKLFF
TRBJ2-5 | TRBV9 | CASSVASGGGQETQYF
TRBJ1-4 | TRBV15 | CATSRLRGGQGSEKLFF
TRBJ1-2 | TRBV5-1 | CASSFSGTVSNYGYTF
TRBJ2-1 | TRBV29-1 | CSVVTSNNEQFF